One sample yielded the 12 T cell receptor beta chains listed below, sequenced in a study of identical twins. TCRdb recomputed calls from the 5' RACE reads with MiXCR, one row per CDR3 protein. The sample records over 600,000 distinct CDR3 sequences, 21% being singletons. These data were likewise used in another study, on T cells expressing NK-cell markers.

Sequencing input: PBMCs. The receptors shown here come from a woman under 30 in good health.

The rearrangement joins TRBV7-3 to TRBJ2-7; TRBD2 aligns across 8 bases. The V segment lost 0 bases and the J segment 0 bases; nucleotides outside the gene matches: 4. CDR1 and CDR2 (germline): SGHTA, FQGTGA. The CDR3 loop spans 16 amino acids. CDR3 DNA: TGTGCCAGCAGCTTAACACGGGGGGGCCTCTCCTACGAGCAGTACTTC. This codes for CASSLTRGGLSYEQYF.

CDR3: CASSPSTSGRAGSYEQYF. CDR3 DNA sequence: TGTGCCAGCAGCCCTTCGACTAGCGGGAGGGCCGGGTCCTACGAGCAGTACTTC. The J gene is TRBJ2-7, the V gene TRBV5-5; 14 bases are shared with TRBD2. This CDR3 is built from 18 residues. The germline CDR1 and CDR2 sequences are SGHKS and YYEKEE (reference sequence). The V and J ends lost 4 bases and 1 base, in that order; junction bases with no gene match: 10. The full variable domain, completed using reference TRBV5-5 and TRBJ2-7, is DAGVTQSPTHLIKTRGQQVTLRCSPISGHKSVSWYQQVLGQGPQFIFQYYEKEERGRGNFPDRFSARQFPNYSSELNVNALLLGDSALYLCASSPSTSGRAGSYEQYFGPGTRLTVT.

This rearrangement joins TRBV6-1 to TRBJ2-6; 7 bases match TRBD2. CDR1 is MNHNS, CDR2 SASEGT, per germline. Trimming at V came to 5 bases and at J to 0 bases, leaving 10 bases not matched to a gene. This CDR3 region has 18 residues. CDR3 nucleotides: TGTGCCAGCAGTAGGAAAGGAGCGGGAAGCTCTGGGGCCAACGTCCTGACTTTC. Translation gives CASSRKGAGSSGANVLTF.

This clonotype was counted only a few times. This chain uses TRBV12-3 or TRBV12-4 with TRBJ2-5; 14 bases fit TRBD2. The junction had 3 bases not matched to a gene; V was cut back by 5 bases and J by 4 bases. This CDR3 is 15 amino acids long. CDR3 protein: CASSGTSGSRETQYF. The CDR3 nucleotides are TGTGCCAGCAGTGGGACTAGCGGGAGCCGAGAGACCCAGTACTTC.

The CDR3 nucleotides read TGTGCCAGCAGTGACTTGAAAAGCAATCAGCCCCAGCATTTT. Translation gives CASSDLKSNQPQHF. V gene TRBV27 combines with J gene TRBJ1-5, with D hard to call. V gave up 5 bases and J gave up 1 base, with 9 bases separating them. The CDR3 covers 14 residues. Germline V gives CDR1 MNHEY, CDR2 SMNVEV (reference sequence).

This chain connects TRBV29-1 to TRBJ2-5; 14 bases fit TRBD2. The V gene's germline CDR1 is SQVTM and CDR2 ANQGSEA. The CDR3 has 15 residues. V lost 6 bases, J lost 2 bases, and 5 bases stayed unmatched. CDR3 coding DNA: TGCAGCGTGGCCGGACTAGCGGGAGGTCAAGAGACCCAGTACTTC. This translates into CSVAGLAGGQETQYF.

On this clonotype: The germline gene is not matched at one end of the junction; a read error may be the cause. The rearrangement links TRBV20-1 to TRBJ1-5, with TRBD1 matching over 7 bases. The length of the CDR3 is 20 residues. Germline assignment: CDR1 DFQATT and CDR2 SNEGSKA (reference sequence). The chain's CDR3 is CCARSPRQGGAAPGNQPQHF. Written as DNA, the CDR3 is TGCTGTGCTAGATCACCTCGACAGGGAGGCGCCGCCCCTGGCAATCAGCCCCAGCATTTT.

The chain links TRBV12-3 or TRBV12-4 to TRBJ1-2; tentative D call: TRBD1 (5 bases). CDR3 size: 14 residues. V was cut by 4 bases and J by 5 bases, with 14 bases left in between. This chain's CDR3 is CASSYRQTLYGYTF. The DNA for the CDR3 is TGTGCCAGCAGTTACCGACAGACCCTTTATGGCTACACCTTC.

This rearrangement joins TRBV28 to TRBJ2-1; 7 bases are shared with TRBD1. CDR1 and CDR2 (germline): MDHEN, SYDVKM. V dropped 5 bases and J dropped 3; count of bases not matched to a gene: 7. The CDR3 is made up of 15 amino acids. This chain's CDR3 is CASSGYRQGYNEQFF. CDR3 nucleotide sequence: TGTGCCAGCAGTGGGTATAGACAGGGCTACAATGAGCAGTTCTTC.

This clonotype was recorded at least ten times. The V and J genes are TRBV5-1 and TRBJ2-1, with 9 bases fitting TRBD2. The CDR3 has 15 amino acids. Germline V gene sequence: CDR1 SGHRS, CDR2 YFSETQ. J was trimmed by 4 bases and V by 0 bases; bases with no gene match: 2. CDR3 region: CASSLGGGAYNEQFF. The CDR3 nucleotides are TGCGCCAGCAGCTTGGGCGGGGGGGCGTACAATGAGCAGTTCTTC.

The chain uses TRBV6-1 and TRBJ1-6; a possible D gene is TRBD1 (5 bases). The germline gives CDR1 MNHNS, CDR2 SASEGT. CDR3 length: 13 residues. Between the trimmed V and J ends, which lost 4 bases and 7 bases, there was a span of 8 bases. The DNA for the CDR3 is TGTGCCAGCAGTGGACAGATAAATTCACCCCTCCACTTT. Residues: CASSGQINSPLHF.

This clonotype has a count of ten or more. This rearrangement joins TRBV6-5 to TRBJ2-7; weak D call: TRBD1 (7 bases). V lost 4 bases to trimming and J lost 5 bases, with 21 bases between them. This CDR3 has 16 amino acids. The germline V gene encodes CDR1 MNHEY and CDR2 SVGAGI. The CDR3 region is CASSSPPGGGRHEQYF. Written as DNA, the CDR3 is TGTGCCAGCAGTTCCCCTCCAGGGGGAGGCAGGCACGAGCAGTACTTC.